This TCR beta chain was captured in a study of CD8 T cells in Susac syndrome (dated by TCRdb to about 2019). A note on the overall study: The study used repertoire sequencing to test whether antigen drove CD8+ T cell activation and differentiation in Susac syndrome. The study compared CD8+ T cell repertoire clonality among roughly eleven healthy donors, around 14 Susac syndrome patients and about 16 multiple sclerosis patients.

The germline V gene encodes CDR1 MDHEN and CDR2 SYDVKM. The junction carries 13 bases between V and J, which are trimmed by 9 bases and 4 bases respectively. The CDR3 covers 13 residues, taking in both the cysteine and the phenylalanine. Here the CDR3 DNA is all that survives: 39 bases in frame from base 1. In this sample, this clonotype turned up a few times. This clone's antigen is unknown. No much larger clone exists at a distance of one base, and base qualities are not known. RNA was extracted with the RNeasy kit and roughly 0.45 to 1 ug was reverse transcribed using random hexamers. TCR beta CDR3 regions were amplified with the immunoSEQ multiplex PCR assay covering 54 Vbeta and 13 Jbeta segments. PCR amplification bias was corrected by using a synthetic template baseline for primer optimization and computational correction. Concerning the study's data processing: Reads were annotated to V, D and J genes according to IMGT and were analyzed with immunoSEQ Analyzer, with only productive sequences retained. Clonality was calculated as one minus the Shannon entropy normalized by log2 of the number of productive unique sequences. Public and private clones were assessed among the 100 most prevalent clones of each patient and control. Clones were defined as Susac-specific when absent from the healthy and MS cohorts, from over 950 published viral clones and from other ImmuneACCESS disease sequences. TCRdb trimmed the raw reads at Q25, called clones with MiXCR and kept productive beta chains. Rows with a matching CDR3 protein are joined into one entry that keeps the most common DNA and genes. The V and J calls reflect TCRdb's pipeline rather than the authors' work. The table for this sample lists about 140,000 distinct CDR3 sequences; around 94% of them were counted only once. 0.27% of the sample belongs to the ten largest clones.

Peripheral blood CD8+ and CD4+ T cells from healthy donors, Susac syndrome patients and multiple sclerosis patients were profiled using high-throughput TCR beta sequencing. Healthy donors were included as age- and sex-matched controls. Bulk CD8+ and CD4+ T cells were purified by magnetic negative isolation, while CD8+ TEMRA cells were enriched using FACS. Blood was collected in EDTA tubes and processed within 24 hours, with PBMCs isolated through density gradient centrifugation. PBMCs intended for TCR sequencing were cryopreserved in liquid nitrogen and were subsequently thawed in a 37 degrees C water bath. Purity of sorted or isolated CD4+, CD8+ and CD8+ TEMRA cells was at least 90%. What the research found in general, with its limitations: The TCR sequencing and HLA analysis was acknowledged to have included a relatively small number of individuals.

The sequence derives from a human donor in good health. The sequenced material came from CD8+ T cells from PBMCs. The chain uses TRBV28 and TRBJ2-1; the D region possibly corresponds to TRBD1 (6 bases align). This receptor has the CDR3 CASSLRGYNEQFF. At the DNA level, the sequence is TGTGCCAGTAGTCTGAGGGGGTACAATGAGCAGTTCTTC.